This T cell receptor (beta chain) was documented in a study of cytomegalovirus exposure and HLA in healthy donors. Study-level background: Later analysis reported that the 110 or so validation repertoires shared the platform of the 650 to 700 first-cohort repertoires. Findings and limits, study-wide: Researchers catalogued roughly 150 TCR beta chains as cytomegalovirus-associated.

Donors came from a validation cohort of over a hundred subjects, distinct from the first 666-subject cohort. The data were produced by immunoSEQ multiplex PCR, yet TCRdb's version contains in-frame clones alone and is incomplete. Of under 250,000 clones in the sample, around nine tenths were seen once. CDR1 is SGHRS, CDR2 YFSETQ, per germline. The CDR3 is 15 residues long. Losses at the gene ends were 3 bases for V and 7 bases for J; bases not matched to a gene: 11. To note about this clone: Its antigen is unidentified.

The TCR originated in a woman under 30 in good health and CMV-seronegative. The sample was PBMCs. This rearrangement joins TRBV5-1 to TRBJ2-7; 9 bases are a match to TRBD1. As DNA, the CDR3 is TGCGCCAGCAGCTATAACAGGGACAGGGCGGGGGAGCAGTACTTC. It translates to CASSYNRDRAGEQYF.